This TCR beta chain was identified in a study of blood T cell repertoires in COVID-19. Study details: In each case, the material was cDNA or gDNA derived from T cells, B-cell-depleted T cells, or PBMCs.

From germline, CDR1 is LGHDT and CDR2 YNNKEL (reference sequence). This CDR3 is 15 amino acids long. Between the trimmed V and J ends, which lost 4 bases and 0 bases, there was a span of 11 bases. Authors' data handling: Reference gene primer amplification gave nucleated cell count estimates. Assay used: immunoSEQ multiplex PCR; TCRdb lists only in-frame clones, some missing. Clone size and the V and J calls come from that table; the DNA yielded D and trimming. The sample lists about 400,000 clones; approximately 90% were seen once. This TCR came from a woman aged 30 to 39 with acute or convalescent COVID-19. This chain joins TRBV3-1 (or the pseudogene TRBV3-2) and TRBJ2-3; TRBD2 is a possible D gene (6 bases). Sample: peripheral blood. In DNA, the CDR3 is TGTGCCAGCAGCCCCGGCGGGGTGAGCACAGATACGCAGTATTTT. Translated: CASSPGGVSTDTQYF.